A single sample is the source of the 14 T cell receptor beta chains below, sequenced in a study of CD8 T cells in ankylosing spondylitis. Each CDR3 protein is one row after TCRdb ran MiXCR on the 5' RACE reads. The sample holds almost 250,000 distinct CDR3 sequences, about 30% seen once. Sample: blood, either unsorted or a sorted T cell fraction (not recorded which). These receptors originate from a male donor with ankylosing spondylitis or in good health (not recorded which).

This clonotype was counted only a few times. This sequence joins TRBV7-9 and TRBJ2-5; TRBD2 matches at 9 bases. CDR1 SEHNR and CDR2 FQNEAQ come from the germline V gene (reference sequence). There are 17 residues in the CDR3. The V and J ends lost 1 base and 5 bases, in that order; junction bases with no gene match: 11. The DNA for the CDR3 is TGTGCCAGCAGCTTAGGTGCGGGGGGGGAACCCGGCGAGACCCAGTACTTC. Translating gives CASSLGAGGEPGETQYF.

V is TRBV6-5 and J is TRBJ2-1; 10 nucleotides agree with TRBD2. The V segment lost 4 bases and the J segment 7 bases; nucleotides outside the gene matches: 7. The CDR3 consists of 15 residues. Germline V gives CDR1 MNHEY, CDR2 SVGAGI. CDR3 amino acids: CASSSPLAGRNEQFF. Here the CDR3 DNA reads TGTGCCAGCAGTTCTCCACTAGCGGGGAGAAATGAGCAGTTCTTC.

The chain recombines TRBV20-1 with TRBJ2-1; the D call may be TRBD1 or TRBD2 (6 bases each). CDR3 size: 10 residues. Germline loops: CDR1 DFQATT, CDR2 SNEGSKA (reference sequence). CDR3 in amino acids: CSRGGDEQFF. CDR3 nucleotide sequence: TGCAGCAGGGGCGGGGATGAGCAGTTCTTC.

The chain has TRBV7-6 and TRBJ2-1; D is possibly TRBD1 (6 bases). This CDR3 spans 13 amino acids. Germline values: CDR1 SGHVS, CDR2 FNYEAQ. V was shortened by 3 bases and J by 7 bases, with 10 bases between the two germline ends. CDR3 sequence reads: CASSLRGSNEQFF. CDR3 coding DNA: TGTGCCAGCAGCTTGAGGGGGTCAAATGAGCAGTTCTTC.

V is TRBV7-6 and J is TRBJ2-5; D is unresolved. V shed 0 bases and J shed 5 bases, with 4 bases lying between them. CDR1 is SGHVS and CDR2 is FNYEAQ in the germline V gene. This CDR3 comprises 12 residues. This CDR3 is CASSLAHETQYF. The CDR3 region has the DNA TGTGCCAGCAGCTTAGCGCACGAGACCCAGTACTTC.

A few counts support this clonotype. This chain joins TRBV12-3 or TRBV12-4 and TRBJ1-2; D remains unclear. Trimming removed 4 bases from V and 8 bases from J, with 14 bases in between. This CDR3 is 13 amino acids long. Written as DNA, the CDR3 is TGTGCCAGCAGTTCCTTCGTAGGAGGGGGCTACACCTTC. Amino acids: CASSSFVGGGYTF.

The V and J genes are TRBV20-1 and TRBJ2-5, with 10 nucleotides matching TRBD2. J gave up 7 bases and V 3 bases, and 14 bases lay outside the gene matches. The CDR3 totals 16 residues. Germline V gene data show CDR1 as DFQATT and CDR2 as SNEGSKA (reference sequence). The DNA of the CDR3 is TGCAGTGCTAGGTATACTAGCGGGGCCTCCGGTGGGACCCAGTACTTC. It codes for CSARYTSGASGGTQYF.

The table lists this clonotype with a few counts. The chain combines TRBV29-1 with TRBJ2-2; weak D call: TRBD1 (5 bases). CDR3 length: 14 amino acids. The germline CDR1 and CDR2 sequences are SQVTM and ANQGSEA. With 3 bases removed from V and 0 bases from J, the gap between germline ends came to 8 bases. As DNA, the CDR3 is TGCAGCGTTGACTTACAGGCGAACACCGGGGAGCTGTTTTTT. It yields the protein CSVDLQANTGELFF.

The chain links TRBV12-3 or TRBV12-4 to TRBJ1-2, with TRBD1 identical over 8 bases. The CDR3 is 13 residues long. J lost 8 bases, V lost 5 bases, and 7 bases had no gene match. This chain's CDR3 is CASSRDRRYGYTF. The CDR3 coding sequence is TGTGCCAGCAGTCGGGACAGGCGGTACGGCTACACCTTC.

The CDR3 protein is CASSLDREGYEQYF. The CDR3 DNA reads TGTGCCAGCAGCTTGGACAGGGAGGGCTACGAGCAGTACTTC. The rearrangement links TRBV9 to TRBJ2-7; possible D gene TRBD1, 8 bases. The CDR3 is made up of 14 amino acids. The germline V gene has CDR1 SGDLS and CDR2 YYNGEE. The V and J ends lost 4 bases and 3 bases respectively, with 14 bases between them.

The CDR3 reads CASSPRVQPQHF. As DNA, the CDR3 is TGTGCCAGCAGTCCAAGGGTTCAGCCCCAGCATTTT. The chain carries TRBV12-3 or TRBV12-4 and TRBJ1-5; D gene unclear. The CDR3 runs to 12 residues. Trimming pared 5 bases from V and 6 bases from J, leaving 8 bases between.

This clonotype was seen a few times. The rearrangement uses TRBV7-9 and TRBJ1-6; unclear D gene. The CDR3 is 14 residues long. Germline CDR1 reads SEHNR; CDR2 reads FQNEAQ (reference sequence). V was cut by 5 bases and J by 3 bases, with 8 bases left in between. CDR3 nucleotide sequence: TGTGCCAGCAGCCTTAGTAACTATAATTCACCCCTCCACTTT. Translation: CASSLSNYNSPLHF.

The gene calls are TRBV12-3 or TRBV12-4 and TRBJ2-7, with D perhaps matching TRBD1 (5 bases). The CDR3 extends over 13 amino acids. V dropped 3 bases and J dropped 6 bases, with 12 bases sitting between them. The CDR3: CASSFGPTGEQYF. The CDR3 region has the DNA TGTGCCAGCAGTTTCGGACCTACAGGCGAGCAGTACTTC.

The chain is built from TRBV6-5 and TRBJ1-2; D unclear. V dropped 0 bases and J dropped 2 bases, with 7 bases sitting between them. The CDR3 has 14 amino acids. Germline CDR1 and CDR2: MNHEY and SVGAGI. The CDR3 loop reads CASSYSPDNYGYTF. The CDR3 DNA reads as TGTGCCAGCAGTTACTCGCCGGACAACTATGGCTACACCTTC.